Listed here are 30 T cell receptor beta chains from one sample, sequenced in a study of T cell responses to AZD1222 COVID-19 vaccine. Profiled with immunoSEQ multiplex PCR; TCRdb holds only in-frame clones, not every one. The profile shows roughly 100,000 clones, 91% of them singletons. This sample comprised peripheral blood, obtained on day 0 of AZD1222 vaccination. These receptor sequences come from an adult in good health.

The chain employs TRBV5-1 and TRBJ1-2; unclear D gene. This CDR3 spans 15 amino acids. Germline CDR1 SGHRS, CDR2 YFSETQ. V lost 0 bases and J 3 bases, leaving 12 bases between the germline ends. CDR3 nucleotide sequence: TGCGCCAGCAGCTTGGTGCTGGGAAATGACTATGGCTACACCTTC. Its translation is CASSLVLGNDYGYTF.

This rearrangement joins TRBV7-9 to TRBJ2-2; TRBD2 agrees at 7 bases. The CDR3 totals 17 residues. CDR1 is SEHNR and CDR2 is FQNEAQ in the germline V gene (reference sequence). After removal of 5 bases from V and 0 bases from J, the junction contained 9 bases not matched to a gene. As DNA, the CDR3 is TGTGCCAGCAGCGAAAGACTAGCTGTATCGAACACCGGGGAGCTGTTTTTT. Amino acids: CASSERLAVSNTGELFF.

The rearrangement uses TRBV28 and TRBJ1-4; tentative D call: TRBD1 (6 bases). Trimming removed 4 bases from V and 10 bases from J, with 16 bases in between. This CDR3 comprises 14 residues. CDR1 and CDR2 from the germline V gene are MDHEN and SYDVKM. The CDR3 nucleotides are TGTGCCAGCAGTTCACAGGGAATGCCTGGAAAACTGTTTTTT. Its protein is CASSSQGMPGKLFF.

The chain employs TRBV7-6 and TRBJ1-1; 8 positions agree with TRBD1. The CDR3 sequence is 14 residues long. V trimming: 1 base; J trimming: 8 bases; junction bases outside the gene matches: 6. Germline V gives CDR1 SGHVS, CDR2 FNYEAQ. The CDR3: CASSLGSRGQEAFF. Written as DNA, the CDR3 is TGTGCCAGCAGCTTAGGTAGCAGGGGGCAGGAAGCTTTCTTT.

V usage is TRBV5-1 and J usage is TRBJ1-1, with D perhaps matching TRBD1 (6 bases). The CDR3 is 14 residues long. Germline CDR1 SGHRS, CDR2 YFSETQ. Trimming took off 2 bases at V and 5 bases at J, with 13 bases between the two ends. The CDR3 sequence: CASSLVRGSTEAFF. In DNA, the CDR3 is TGCGCCAGCAGCTTAGTAAGGGGGAGTACTGAAGCTTTCTTT.

This clone occurred a few times. The V gene is TRBV28, the J gene TRBJ1-2, with a possible D match to TRBD1 (6 bases). V shed 2 bases and J shed 4 bases, with 14 bases lying between them. The CDR3 totals 15 residues. Germline V gives CDR1 MDHEN, CDR2 SYDVKM. CDR3 nucleotides: TGTGCCAGCAGTTTACAATTTGGACAGTCCTATGGCTACACCTTC. This translates into CASSLQFGQSYGYTF.

The chain recombines TRBV5-1 with TRBJ1-2; D unresolved. The CDR3 length is 13 residues. CDR1 and CDR2 from the germline V gene are SGHRS and YFSETQ. The ends were cut back, 6 bases at V and 0 bases at J, with 9 bases in the middle. CDR3 nucleotide sequence: TGCGCCAGCAACGGGGATGCTAACTATGGCTACACCTTC. This translates into CASNGDANYGYTF.

The chain links TRBV6-5 to TRBJ2-4; D gene unclear. This CDR3 region has 15 residues. Germline CDR1 is MNHEY and CDR2 is SVGAGI. V gave up 2 bases and J gave up 1 base, with 9 bases separating them. The CDR3 DNA sequence: TGTGCCAGCAGTTACGGGATGAACGCCAAAAACATTCAGTACTTC. This codes for CASSYGMNAKNIQYF.

The V and J genes are TRBV4-1 and TRBJ2-3; no firm D call. V was pared by 0 bases and J by 1 base, with 8 bases between. Germline V lookup: CDR1 MGHRA, CDR2 YSYEKL. The CDR3 is 15 residues long. CDR3 in DNA: TGCGCCAGCAGCCAAGATTGGTGGCGCACAGATACGCAGTATTTT. Encoded protein: CASSQDWWRTDTQYF.

This sequence joins TRBV4-1 and TRBJ2-2, with 9 bases lining up with TRBD1. CDR3 size: 15 residues. Trimming took 4 bases from V and 6 from J; bases not matched to a gene: 6. Germline values: CDR1 MGHRA, CDR2 YSYEKL. The CDR3 protein is CASSPGTGSAGELFF. The CDR3 nucleotides read TGCGCCAGCAGCCCCGGGACAGGGAGTGCCGGGGAGCTGTTTTTT.

This chain uses TRBV6-5 with TRBJ1-1, with 7 bases identical to TRBD1. Germline V gene data show CDR1 as MNHEY and CDR2 as SVGAGI. After removal of 3 bases from V and 10 bases from J, the junction contained 5 bases not matched to a gene. The CDR3 has 12 amino acids. CDR3 region: CASSYQTGPAFF. DNA for the CDR3: TGTGCCAGCAGTTATCAGACAGGGCCAGCTTTCTTT.

The rearrangement uses TRBV6-5 and TRBJ1-1, with 7 nucleotides matching TRBD1. The length of the CDR3 is 14 residues. V lost 5 bases, J lost 1 base, and 4 bases stayed unmatched. Germline V lookup: CDR1 MNHEY, CDR2 SVGAGI. The CDR3 protein is CASSRRDRNTEAFF. The CDR3 DNA reads as TGTGCCAGCAGTCGCCGGGACAGGAACACTGAAGCTTTCTTT.

This clone was detected only once. The chain recombines TRBV30 with TRBJ1-6; D not certain. CDR1 is GTSNPN, CDR2 SVGIG, per germline (reference sequence). Between the trimmed V and J ends, which lost 0 bases and 10 bases, there was a span of 7 bases. The CDR3 has 12 residues. CDR3 bases: TGTGCCTGGAGTGTACTATGGTCACCCCTCCACTTT. Its protein is CAWSVLWSPLHF.

The chain is built from TRBV27 and TRBJ1-5, with 7 positions matching TRBD1. Germline V lookup: CDR1 MNHEY, CDR2 SMNVEV (reference sequence). This CDR3 is built from 15 residues. After removal of 8 bases from V and 4 bases from J, the junction contained 11 bases not matched to a gene. The CDR3 loop reads CASSVAGTVNQPQHF. In nucleotides, the CDR3 is TGTGCCAGCTCCGTTGCCGGGACAGTTAATCAGCCCCAGCATTTT.

This clone came up once. The chain couples TRBV5-1 to TRBJ2-3, with TRBD2 identical over 12 bases. V was pared by 2 bases and J by 0 bases, with 13 bases of the junction left unmatched. Per germline, CDR1 SGHRS and CDR2 YFSETQ. The CDR3 runs 20 residues. CDR3 DNA sequence: TGCGCCAGCAGCTTCCGACTAGCGGGAGTAAGTGCATCTAGCACAGATACGCAGTATTTT. As protein: CASSFRLAGVSASSTDTQYF. Using reference TRBV5-1 and TRBJ2-3 for the parts outside the CDR3, the full variable domain is KAGVTQTPRYLIKTRGQQVTLSCSPISGHRSVSWYQQTPGQGLQFLFEYFSETQRNKGNFPGRFSGRQFSNSRSEMNVSTLELGDSALYLCASSFRLAGVSASSTDTQYFGPGTRLTVL.

The chain recombines TRBV6-2 or TRBV6-3 with TRBJ2-1, with D possibly being TRBD2 (6 bases). Germline lookup yields CDR1 MNHEY and CDR2 SVGEGT. The V and J ends lost 6 bases and 9 bases respectively, with 12 bases between them. This CDR3 comprises 12 residues. CDR3 region: CASSPPRGEQFF. The CDR3 DNA follows: TGTGCCAGCAGCCCACCGCGGGGTGAGCAGTTCTTC.

The sample holds a few counts of this clone. This chain joins TRBV29-1 and TRBJ2-7; the D call may be TRBD1 or TRBD2 (5 bases each). V was clipped by 3 bases and J by 4 bases, with 13 bases between them. The CDR3 consists of 13 residues. Germline V CDR1 and CDR2: SQVTM, ANQGSEA. DNA of the CDR3: TGCAGCGTTGAGGGGGACGCCGGTTACGAGCAGTACTTC. Its translation is CSVEGDAGYEQYF.

The chain has TRBV9 and TRBJ2-2; D remains ambiguous. The length of the CDR3 is 12 residues. Looked up from germline, CDR1 is SGDLS and CDR2 is YYNGEE. V was clipped by 4 bases and J by 6 bases, with 7 bases between them. CDR3 in amino acids: CASSSRPGELFF. CDR3 bases: TGTGCCAGCAGCTCTAGGCCCGGGGAGCTGTTTTTT.

The chain couples TRBV21-1 to TRBJ1-4. TRBV21-1 is noted as a pseudogene. The CDR3 consists of 13 residues. This CDR3 is CASSNGSWEKLFF. The DNA for the CDR3 is TGTGCCAGCAGCAACGGAAGTTGGGAAAAACTGTTTTTT.

This rearrangement joins TRBV2 to TRBJ1-4; D uncertain. V was clipped by 9 bases and J by 6 bases, with 17 bases between them. Per germline, CDR1 SNHLY and CDR2 FYNNEI. The CDR3 consists of 14 residues. Written as DNA, the CDR3 is TGTGCCAGTAGTCGGTGGCAGTCAGATGAAAAACTGTTTTTT. Residues: CASSRWQSDEKLFF.

This sequence joins TRBV20-1 and TRBJ2-7; D perhaps matches TRBD2 (6 bases). Germline values: CDR1 DFQATT, CDR2 SNEGSKA (reference sequence). This CDR3 is 14 amino acids long. V was shortened by 3 bases and J by 2 bases, with 14 bases between the two germline ends. CDR3 residues: CSASSLAYTYEQYF. CDR3 bases: TGCAGTGCTAGTAGTCTAGCGTACACCTACGAGCAGTACTTC.

This clone was counted between two and nine times. The chain recombines TRBV15 with TRBJ2-1, with TRBD2 matching over 9 bases. Germline lookup yields CDR1 LNHNV and CDR2 YYDKDF (reference sequence). The CDR3 consists of 20 residues. V lost 1 base, J lost 6 bases, and 19 bases stayed unmatched. As DNA, the CDR3 is TGTGCCACCAGCAGAGTTGGGTTAACTAGCGGGCGGAAGGGGGGCAATGAGCAGTTCTTC. Protein product: CATSRVGLTSGRKGGNEQFF.

The chain carries TRBV28 and TRBJ2-4; D may be TRBD1 (6 bases). The ends were cut back, 4 bases at V and 0 bases at J, with 16 bases in the middle. This CDR3 is built from 17 residues. Per the germline V gene, CDR1 is MDHEN and CDR2 is SYDVKM. The CDR3 protein is CASSSPDRALAKNIQYF. The CDR3 DNA is TGTGCCAGCAGTTCCCCGGACAGAGCCCTAGCCAAAAACATTCAGTACTTC.

CDR3 loop: CASSLDRGTGELFF. The DNA of the CDR3 is TGTGCCAGCTCGCTCGACAGGGGCACCGGGGAGCTGTTTTTT. The chain employs TRBV18 and TRBJ2-2, with 8 bases identical to TRBD1. The CDR3 contains 14 residues. V trimming: 6 bases; J trimming: 4 bases; junction bases outside the gene matches: 4. CDR1 is KGHSH, CDR2 LQKENI, per germline.

The rearrangement uses TRBV19 and TRBJ2-7; TRBD1 agrees at 7 bases. The V gene's germline CDR1 is LNHDA and CDR2 SQIVND (reference sequence). Trimming cost V 6 bases and J 0 bases; bases outside gene matches: 5. This CDR3 comprises 14 residues. The CDR3 is CASSPRGHSYEQYF. Here the CDR3 DNA reads TGTGCCAGTAGCCCTAGGGGGCACTCCTACGAGCAGTACTTC. The variable domain in full, completed from reference TRBV19 and TRBJ2-7, reads DGGITQSPKYLFRKEGQNVTLSCEQNLNHDAMYWYRQDPGQGLRLIYYSQIVNDFQKGDIAEGYSVSREKKESFPLTVTSAQKNPTAFYLCASSPRGHSYEQYFGPGTRLTVT.

The chain couples TRBV28 to TRBJ1-2; D gene ambiguous. From germline, CDR1 is MDHEN and CDR2 SYDVKM. V was trimmed by 2 bases and J by 6 bases, leaving 10 bases between them. CDR3 length: 13 residues. This CDR3 reads CASSLGQIDGYTF. The CDR3 coding sequence is TGTGCCAGCAGTTTAGGCCAGATCGATGGCTACACCTTC.

The chain has TRBV6-5 and TRBJ2-7, with D possibly being TRBD1 (5 bases). This CDR3 has 14 amino acids. Per the germline V gene, CDR1 is MNHEY and CDR2 is SVGAGI. V lost 5 bases and J 6 bases, leaving 17 bases between the germline ends. The CDR3 is CASSLFREKGEQYF. DNA for the CDR3: TGTGCCAGCAGTCTCTTCAGGGAAAAAGGCGAGCAGTACTTC.

The J gene is TRBJ2-7, the V gene TRBV28, with 8 bases aligning to TRBD2. This CDR3 region has 13 residues. The germline gives CDR1 MDHEN, CDR2 SYDVKM. Trimming at V came to 7 bases and at J to 2 bases, leaving 4 bases not matched to a gene. This CDR3 reads CASTRGGTYEQYF. In DNA, the CDR3 is TGTGCCAGCACCCGGGGGGGTACCTACGAGCAGTACTTC.

The rearrangement links TRBV6-2 or TRBV6-3 to TRBJ1-2, with a possible D match to TRBD1 (5 bases). CDR1 and CDR2 (germline): MNHEY, SVGEGT. CDR3 length equals 13 residues. V lost 6 bases, J lost 1 base, and 9 bases lay in between. The CDR3 protein is CASSWGVNYGYTF. The CDR3, as DNA: TGTGCCAGCAGCTGGGGGGTTAACTATGGCTACACCTTC.

The rearrangement uses TRBV6-5 and TRBJ2-2; unclear D gene. V was trimmed by 3 bases and J by 6 bases, leaving 8 bases between them. CDR3 size: 13 residues. Germline V lookup: CDR1 MNHEY, CDR2 SVGAGI. The CDR3 DNA reads as TGTGCCAGCAGTTATGGGGTTTCCGGGGAGCTGTTTTTT. Its protein is CASSYGVSGELFF.